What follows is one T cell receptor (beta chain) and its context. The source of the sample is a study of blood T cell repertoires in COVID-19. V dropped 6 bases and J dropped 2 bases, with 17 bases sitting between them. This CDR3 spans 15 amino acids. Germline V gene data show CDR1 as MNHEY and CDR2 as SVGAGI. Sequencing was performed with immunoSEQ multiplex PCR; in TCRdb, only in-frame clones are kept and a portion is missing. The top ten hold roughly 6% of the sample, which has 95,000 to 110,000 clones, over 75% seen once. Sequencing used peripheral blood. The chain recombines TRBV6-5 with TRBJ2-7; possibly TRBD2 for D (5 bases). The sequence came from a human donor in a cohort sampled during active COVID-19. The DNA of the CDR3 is TGTGCCAGCAGAACTAGAAGCCTGCCCCCCTACGAGCAGTACTTC. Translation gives CASRTRSLPPYEQYF.